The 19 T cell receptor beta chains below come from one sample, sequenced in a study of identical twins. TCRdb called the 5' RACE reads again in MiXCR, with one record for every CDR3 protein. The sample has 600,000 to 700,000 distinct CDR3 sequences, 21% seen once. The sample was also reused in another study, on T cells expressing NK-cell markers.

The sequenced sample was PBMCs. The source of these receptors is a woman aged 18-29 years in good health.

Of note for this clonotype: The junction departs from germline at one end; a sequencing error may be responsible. The CDR3 reads CATSENSIAGARTEAFF. DNA for the CDR3: TGTGCCACCAGTGAAAACTCGATAGCGGGGGCGCGCACTGAAGCTTTCTTT. V is TRBV6-1 and J is TRBJ1-1, with a tentative D call TRBD1 (6 bases). Germline V gene lookup returns CDR1 MNHNS and CDR2 SASEGT. The CDR3 consists of 17 residues.

The chain's CDR3 is CASSLEGSWRADTQYF. In DNA, the CDR3 is TGTGCCAGCAGCTTGGAGGGTTCGTGGCGCGCAGATACGCAGTATTTT. The chain joins TRBV5-6 to TRBJ2-3; D is unclear. CDR1 is SGHDT, CDR2 YYEEEE, per germline. The CDR3 length is 16 residues. V lost 0 bases and J lost 4, with 15 bases in between.

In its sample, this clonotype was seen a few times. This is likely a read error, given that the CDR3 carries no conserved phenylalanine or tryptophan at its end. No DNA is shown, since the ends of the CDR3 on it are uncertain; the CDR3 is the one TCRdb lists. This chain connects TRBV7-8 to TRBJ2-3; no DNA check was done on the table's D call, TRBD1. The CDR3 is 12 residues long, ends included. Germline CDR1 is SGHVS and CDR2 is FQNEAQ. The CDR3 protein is CASSRLLGAAFI.

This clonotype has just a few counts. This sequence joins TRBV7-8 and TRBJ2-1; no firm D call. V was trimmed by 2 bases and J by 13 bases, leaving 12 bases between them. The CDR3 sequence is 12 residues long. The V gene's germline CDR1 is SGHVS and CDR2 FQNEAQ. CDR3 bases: TGTGCCAGCAGCTTATCCGCAAAAAAACAGTTCTTC. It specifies CASSLSAKKQFF.

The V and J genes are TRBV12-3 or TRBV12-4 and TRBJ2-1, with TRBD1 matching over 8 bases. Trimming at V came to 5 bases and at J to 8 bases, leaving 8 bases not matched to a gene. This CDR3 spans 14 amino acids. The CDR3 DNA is TGTGCCAGCAGTCAACGGACAGGGAAGGATGAGCAGTTCTTC. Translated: CASSQRTGKDEQFF.

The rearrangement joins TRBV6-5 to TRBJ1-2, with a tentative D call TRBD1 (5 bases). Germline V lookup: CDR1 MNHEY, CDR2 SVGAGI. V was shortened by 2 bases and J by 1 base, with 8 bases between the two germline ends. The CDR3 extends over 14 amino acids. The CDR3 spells CASSYGDLNYGYTF. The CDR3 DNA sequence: TGTGCCAGCAGTTACGGGGACCTTAACTATGGCTACACCTTC.

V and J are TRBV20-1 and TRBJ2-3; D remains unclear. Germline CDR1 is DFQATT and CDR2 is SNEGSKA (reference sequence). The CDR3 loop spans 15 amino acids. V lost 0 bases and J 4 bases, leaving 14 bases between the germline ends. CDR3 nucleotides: TGCAGTGCTAGAGATCTTCGGGTCTTACCAGATACGCAGTATTTT. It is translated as CSARDLRVLPDTQYF.

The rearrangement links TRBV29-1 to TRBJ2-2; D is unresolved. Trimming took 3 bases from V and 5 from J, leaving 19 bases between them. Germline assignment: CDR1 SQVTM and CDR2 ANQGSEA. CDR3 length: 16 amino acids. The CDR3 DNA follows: TGCAGCGTTGAGCCCGTTGACGTCCTGGGGACCGGGGAGCTGTTTTTT. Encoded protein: CSVEPVDVLGTGELFF.

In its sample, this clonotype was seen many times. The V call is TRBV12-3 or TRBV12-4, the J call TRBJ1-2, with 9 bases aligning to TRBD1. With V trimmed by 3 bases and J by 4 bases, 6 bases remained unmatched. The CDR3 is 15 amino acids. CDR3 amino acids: CASSLGGTGLYGYTF. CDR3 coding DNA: TGTGCCAGCAGTTTGGGCGGGACAGGGCTCTATGGCTACACCTTC.

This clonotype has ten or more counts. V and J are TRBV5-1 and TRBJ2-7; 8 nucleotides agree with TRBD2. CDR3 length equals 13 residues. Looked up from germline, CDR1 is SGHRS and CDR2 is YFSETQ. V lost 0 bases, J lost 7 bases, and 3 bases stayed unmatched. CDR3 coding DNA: TGCGCCAGCAGCTTGGAGCGGGAGAGGGAGCAGTACTTC. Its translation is CASSLEREREQYF. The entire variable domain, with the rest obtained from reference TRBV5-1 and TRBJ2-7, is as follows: KAGVTQTPRYLIKTRGQQVTLSCSPISGHRSVSWYQQTPGQGLQFLFEYFSETQRNKGNFPGRFSGRQFSNSRSEMNVSTLELGDSALYLCASSLEREREQYFGPGTRLTVT.

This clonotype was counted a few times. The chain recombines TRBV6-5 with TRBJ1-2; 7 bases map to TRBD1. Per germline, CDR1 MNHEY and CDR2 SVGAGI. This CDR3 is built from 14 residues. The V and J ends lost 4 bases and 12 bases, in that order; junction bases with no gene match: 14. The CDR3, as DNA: TGTGCCAGCAGTTCGGGACAGTACTTGCGATCTGACACCTTC. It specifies CASSSGQYLRSDTF.

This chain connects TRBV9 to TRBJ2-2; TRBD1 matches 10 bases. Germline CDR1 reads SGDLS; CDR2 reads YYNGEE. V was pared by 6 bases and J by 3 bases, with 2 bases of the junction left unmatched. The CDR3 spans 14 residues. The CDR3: CASTDRGYTGELFF. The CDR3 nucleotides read TGTGCCAGCACGGACAGGGGGTACACCGGGGAGCTGTTTTTT. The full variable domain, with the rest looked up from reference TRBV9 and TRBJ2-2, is DSGVTQTPKHLITATGQRVTLRCSPRSGDLSVYWYQQSLDQGLQFLIQYYNGEERAKGNILERFSAQQFPDLHSELNLSSLELGDSALYFCASTDRGYTGELFFGEGSRLTVL.

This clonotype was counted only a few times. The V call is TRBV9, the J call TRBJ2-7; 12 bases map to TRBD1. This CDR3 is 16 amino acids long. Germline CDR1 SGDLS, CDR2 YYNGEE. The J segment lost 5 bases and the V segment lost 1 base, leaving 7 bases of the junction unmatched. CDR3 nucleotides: TGTGCCAGCAGCGTACGAGGGACAGGGGGCTGGAACGAGCAGTACTTC. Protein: CASSVRGTGGWNEQYF.

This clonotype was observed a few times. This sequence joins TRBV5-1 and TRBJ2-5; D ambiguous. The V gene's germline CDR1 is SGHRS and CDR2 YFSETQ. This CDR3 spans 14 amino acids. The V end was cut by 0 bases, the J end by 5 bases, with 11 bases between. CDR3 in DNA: TGCGCCAGCAGCTTGGCCTCGAGGACCGAGACCCAGTACTTC. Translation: CASSLASRTETQYF. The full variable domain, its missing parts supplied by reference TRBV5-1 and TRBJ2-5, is KAGVTQTPRYLIKTRGQQVTLSCSPISGHRSVSWYQQTPGQGLQFLFEYFSETQRNKGNFPGRFSGRQFSNSRSEMNVSTLELGDSALYLCASSLASRTETQYFGPGTRLLVL.

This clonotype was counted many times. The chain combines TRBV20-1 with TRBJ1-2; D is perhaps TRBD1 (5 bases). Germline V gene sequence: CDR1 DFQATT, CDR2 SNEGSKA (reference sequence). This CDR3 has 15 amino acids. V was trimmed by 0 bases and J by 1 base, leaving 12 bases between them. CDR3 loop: CSARDFGTLNYGYTF. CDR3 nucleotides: TGCAGTGCTAGAGATTTCGGGACCCTTAACTATGGCTACACCTTC.

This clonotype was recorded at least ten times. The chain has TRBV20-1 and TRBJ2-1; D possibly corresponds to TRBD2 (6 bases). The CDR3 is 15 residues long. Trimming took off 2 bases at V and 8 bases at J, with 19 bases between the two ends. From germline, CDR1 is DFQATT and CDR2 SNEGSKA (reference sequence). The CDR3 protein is CSARSPADYLDEQFF. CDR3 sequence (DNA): TGCAGTGCTAGATCTCCGGCGGACTACCTGGATGAGCAGTTCTTC.

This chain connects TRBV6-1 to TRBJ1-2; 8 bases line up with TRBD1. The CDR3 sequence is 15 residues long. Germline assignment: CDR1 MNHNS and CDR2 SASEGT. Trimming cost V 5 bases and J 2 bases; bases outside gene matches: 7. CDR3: CASSRLGQGNYGYTF. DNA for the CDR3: TGTGCCAGCAGTCGCCTCGGACAGGGCAACTATGGCTACACCTTC.

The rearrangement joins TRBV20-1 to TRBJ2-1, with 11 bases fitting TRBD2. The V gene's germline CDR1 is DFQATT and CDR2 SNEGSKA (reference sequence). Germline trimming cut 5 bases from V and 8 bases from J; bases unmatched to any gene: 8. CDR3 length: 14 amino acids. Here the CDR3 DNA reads TGCAGTGCTGAGATAGCGGGAGGGCCTGATGAGCAGTTCTTC. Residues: CSAEIAGGPDEQFF.

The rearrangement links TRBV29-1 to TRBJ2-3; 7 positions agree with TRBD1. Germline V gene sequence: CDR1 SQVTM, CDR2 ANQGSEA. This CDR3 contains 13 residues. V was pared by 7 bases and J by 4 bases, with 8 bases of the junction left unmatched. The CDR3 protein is CSGSGTASDTQYF. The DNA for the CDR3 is TGCAGCGGTTCCGGGACAGCCTCAGATACGCAGTATTTT.